The sequence of this T cell receptor beta chain was determined in a study of shared T cell receptors in the human thymus (dated by TCRdb to 2020 to 2022). About the full investigation: The study examined how self-reactive, shared T-cell receptor alpha chains are generated in the human thymus.

Compared with germline, V lacks 8 bases and J lacks 5 bases; bases without a gene match: 7. Reading from cysteine to phenylalanine, the CDR3 counts 13 amino acids. CDR3 DNA is the only sequence kept; it has 39 bases, read in frame from the first base. From a lookup of the germline V gene, CDR1 and CDR2 are MNHNS and SASEGT. Library generation was performed with the immunoSEQ multiplex PCR assay. In its TCRdb copy, this immuneACCESS table keeps in-frame sequences only and misses some clones. Where compared with another copy, unresolved V genes explain less than half of these, and the others have no known cause. The sample table shows hundreds of thousands of clones, and over 75% are seen once. 0.01% of the sample lies in the top ten. Of note for this clone: Its specific antigen is unknown. Base-call qualities are not available, and no considerably larger clone is one nucleotide away.

This same sample was also part of a study on human thymus T cells. The second study reports: Donors were immunologically healthy infants undergoing open corrective cardiac surgery for congenital heart defects in Finland. Thymus tissue was collected as surgical resects that were removed during corrective cardiac surgery. Usage of V and J gene segments appeared to be biased in both the thymic and the peripheral blood repertoires. The related research reported highly overlapping thymic TCR repertoires among unrelated individuals. The study used about eight infant thymus samples plus four related peripheral blood samples to characterize TCR alpha and beta repertoires. Donor ages ranging from about 6 to 244 days were recorded, and more than 5 male and a couple of female infants were included in the cohort. Thymocytes were freed from the tissue by mechanical means and kept at -70 degrees C as pellets of roughly 8.5-31 million cells. Genomic DNA was extracted from frozen cell pellets with a QIAsymphony instrument. The immunoSEQ multiplex PCR assay was used to amplify the TCRB and TCRAD loci from a standardized amount of quality-controlled genomic DNA. Amplicons spanned the V(D)J region at a length sufficient to cover the CDR3 and identify V and J genes. Through the commercial immunoSEQ service, the amplicons were sequenced on an Illumina platform. Corrections for primer bias and sequencing errors followed previously described methods, while TCRAD and TCRB definitions were based on the IMGT database. Repertoires were analysed with immunoSEQ Analyzer 3.0 and VDJTools, covering basic statistics, V/J segment usage, diversity estimates, rarefaction and pairwise overlap. Diversity was estimated using the Chao1, ChaoE, Efron-Thisted, Shannon and inverse Simpson indices, and was also estimated on datasets down-sampled to the size of the smallest sample. Repertoire overlap was assessed by strict matching of CDR3 nucleotide sequence, V gene and J gene, and clustering was done by Jaccard-based multidimensional scaling. On average, thymus samples yielded around 810,000 unique TCRB clonotypes, whereas blood samples yielded roughly 81,000.

The chain is encoded by TRBV6-1 joined to TRBJ2-7, with 9 central nucleotides matching TRBD2. This receptor was taken from a boy less than two years old with a congenital heart defect. Donor details come from another sample of the same person, matched by shared clones. The specimen sequenced was thymocytes. The CDR3 has the sequence CASGGGRVHEQYF. The bases read TGTGCCAGCGGGGGCGGGAGGGTCCACGAGCAGTACTTC.